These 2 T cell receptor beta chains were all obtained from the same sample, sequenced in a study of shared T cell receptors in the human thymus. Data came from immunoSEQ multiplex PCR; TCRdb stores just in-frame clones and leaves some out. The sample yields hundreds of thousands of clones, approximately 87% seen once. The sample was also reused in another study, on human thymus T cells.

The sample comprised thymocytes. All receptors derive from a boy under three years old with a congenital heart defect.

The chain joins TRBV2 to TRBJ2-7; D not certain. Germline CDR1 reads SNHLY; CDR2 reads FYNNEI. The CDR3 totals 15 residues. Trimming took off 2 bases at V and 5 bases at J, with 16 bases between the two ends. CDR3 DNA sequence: TGTGCCAGCAGTGAACGAAAAAACTACCGGAACGAGCAGTACTTC. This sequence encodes CASSERKNYRNEQYF.

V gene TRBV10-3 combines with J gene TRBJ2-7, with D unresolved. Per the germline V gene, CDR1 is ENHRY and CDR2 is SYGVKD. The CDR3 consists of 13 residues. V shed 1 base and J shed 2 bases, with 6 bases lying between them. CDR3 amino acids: CAISELLAYEQYF. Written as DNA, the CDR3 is TGTGCCATCAGTGAGTTGCTAGCCTACGAGCAGTACTTC.